This is a list of T cell receptor beta chains from one sample in a study of blood T cell repertoires in COVID-19. Repertoires were generated with immunoSEQ multiplex PCR, while TCRdb's copy carries only in-frame clones and drops some. The repertoire holds about 300,000 clones, under 90% seen once, with about 1.7% in the top ten. Sequences were obtained from PBMCs or T cells enriched from blood (not recorded which). The receptors shown here come from a woman in her 40s who had recovered from COVID-19. CDR3s include the opening cysteine and the closing phenylalanine or tryptophan. Each record gives: CDR3 protein, CDR3 DNA, J gene, V gene, D gene, clone size. D genes are given only for firm matches. The size of a clone is reported for some rows only, either as once, few or many, or as a class for expanded clones.

cdr3_aa: CASSDHAGNQPQHF
cdr3_nt: TGTGCCAGCAGTGACCACGCAGGCAATCAGCCCCAGCATTTT
j_call: TRBJ1-5
v_call: TRBV2
d_call: -
clone_size: once

cdr3_aa: CASGLVEGNQPQHF
cdr3_nt: TGTGCTAGTGGTTTGGTAGAGGGCAATCAGCCCCAGCATTTT
j_call: TRBJ1-5
v_call: TRBV12-5
d_call: -
clone_size: -

cdr3_aa: CASSVEPGQGVGYGYTF
cdr3_nt: TGTGCCAGCAGCGTAGAGCCAGGACAGGGGGTCGGGTATGGCTACACCTTC
j_call: TRBJ1-2
v_call: TRBV9
d_call: TRBD1
clone_size: -

cdr3_aa: CASSESGVRTEAFF
cdr3_nt: TGTGCCAGCAGCGAATCAGGGGTTCGAACTGAAGCTTTCTTT
j_call: TRBJ1-1
v_call: TRBV3-1/TRBV3-2
d_call: -
clone_size: -

cdr3_aa: CASSFLSNSGNTIYF
cdr3_nt: TGTGCCAGCAGCTTTCTTAGTAACTCTGGAAACACCATATATTTT
j_call: TRBJ1-3
v_call: TRBV5-6
d_call: -
clone_size: -

cdr3_aa: CASSLVSDEQYF
cdr3_nt: TGTGCCAGCAGCTTAGTTTCGGACGAGCAGTACTTC
j_call: TRBJ2-7
v_call: TRBV7-9
d_call: -
clone_size: -

cdr3_aa: CASSLDAGDHEKLFF
cdr3_nt: TGCGCCAGCAGCTTGGATGCAGGGGATCACGAAAAACTGTTTTTT
j_call: TRBJ1-4
v_call: TRBV5-1
d_call: -
clone_size: -

cdr3_aa: CATGQGRLQETQYF
cdr3_nt: TGTGCCACCGGACAGGGGCGCTTACAAGAGACCCAGTACTTC
j_call: TRBJ2-5
v_call: TRBV15
d_call: TRBD1
clone_size: -

cdr3_aa: CASSSTGTGANVLTF
cdr3_nt: TGTGCCAGTAGTTCCACAGGGACTGGGGCCAACGTCCTGACTTTC
j_call: TRBJ2-6
v_call: TRBV19
d_call: -
clone_size: -

cdr3_aa: CASSRRGDRSPLHF
cdr3_nt: TGTGCCAGCAGCCGGCGGGGTGATCGATCACCCCTCCACTTT
j_call: TRBJ1-6
v_call: TRBV3-1/TRBV3-2
d_call: -
clone_size: -

cdr3_aa: CASRASGRADTQYF
cdr3_nt: TGTGCCAGCAGGGCTAGCGGGAGGGCAGATACGCAGTATTTT
j_call: TRBJ2-3
v_call: TRBV7-9
d_call: TRBD2
clone_size: -

cdr3_aa: CASTEGGGWNQPQHF
cdr3_nt: TGTGCCAGCACCGAGGGGGGGGGATGGAATCAGCCCCAGCATTTT
j_call: TRBJ1-5
v_call: TRBV2
d_call: -
clone_size: -

cdr3_aa: CASSAQVSSYEQYF
cdr3_nt: TGCGCCAGCAGCGCACAGGTTAGCTCCTACGAGCAGTACTTC
j_call: TRBJ2-7
v_call: TRBV5-1
d_call: -
clone_size: -

cdr3_aa: CASSQASGDSNEQFF
cdr3_nt: TGCGCCAGCAGCCAAGCTAGCGGGGACAGCAATGAGCAGTTCTTC
j_call: TRBJ2-1
v_call: TRBV4-1
d_call: TRBD2
clone_size: -

cdr3_aa: CASSLRLAGDEQYF
cdr3_nt: TGCGCCAGCTCACTTCGACTAGCGGGCGACGAGCAGTACTTC
j_call: TRBJ2-7
v_call: TRBV5-1
d_call: TRBD2
clone_size: -

cdr3_aa: CASSSHVTQETQYF
cdr3_nt: TGTGCCAGCAGTTCCCACGTTACTCAAGAGACCCAGTACTTC
j_call: TRBJ2-5
v_call: TRBV27
d_call: -
clone_size: -

cdr3_aa: CASSLAGGGVPYEQYF
cdr3_nt: TGTGCCAGCAGCTTGGCGGGCGGGGGGGTCCCCTACGAGCAGTACTTC
j_call: TRBJ2-7
v_call: TRBV5-4
d_call: TRBD2
clone_size: -

cdr3_aa: CASSERGNYGYTF
cdr3_nt: TGTGCCAGCAGTGAGAGGGGGAACTATGGCTACACCTTC
j_call: TRBJ1-2
v_call: TRBV2
d_call: -
clone_size: -

cdr3_aa: CASSLTRDTPQAFF
cdr3_nt: TGCGCCAGCAGCTTGACTCGGGACACCCCTCAAGCTTTCTTT
j_call: TRBJ1-1
v_call: TRBV5-1
d_call: -
clone_size: -

cdr3_aa: CASSTAGTGFYEQYF
cdr3_nt: TGTGCCAGTAGTACCGCGGGGACAGGGTTCTACGAGCAGTACTTC
j_call: TRBJ2-7
v_call: TRBV19
d_call: TRBD1
clone_size: -

cdr3_aa: CASSLDRAIEKLFF
cdr3_nt: TGTGCCAGCAGCTTGGACAGGGCGATTGAAAAACTGTTTTTT
j_call: TRBJ1-4
v_call: TRBV5-8
d_call: -
clone_size: -

cdr3_aa: CASNRVDQPQHF
cdr3_nt: TGTGCCAGCAACCGGGTTGATCAGCCCCAGCATTTT
j_call: TRBJ1-5
v_call: TRBV2
d_call: -
clone_size: -

cdr3_aa: CASSQEDRGREKLFF
cdr3_nt: TGCGCCAGCAGCCAAGAGGACAGGGGACGCGAAAAACTGTTTTTT
j_call: TRBJ1-4
v_call: TRBV4-1
d_call: TRBD1
clone_size: -

cdr3_aa: CASSLRQGNEKLFF
cdr3_nt: TGCGCCAGCAGCTTGCGACAGGGGAATGAAAAACTGTTTTTT
j_call: TRBJ1-4
v_call: TRBV5-1
d_call: TRBD1
clone_size: once

cdr3_aa: CSASQTSGAREQFF
cdr3_nt: TGCAGTGCTAGTCAGACTAGCGGGGCCCGTGAGCAGTTCTTC
j_call: TRBJ2-1
v_call: TRBV20-1
d_call: TRBD2
clone_size: -

cdr3_aa: CASSPGWRERTDTQYF
cdr3_nt: TGTGCCAGCAGCCCCGGTTGGCGGGAGAGAACAGATACGCAGTATTTT
j_call: TRBJ2-3
v_call: TRBV7-9
d_call: TRBD2
clone_size: -

cdr3_aa: CASSQDYRPTDTQYF
cdr3_nt: TGCGCCAGCAGCCAAGATTACAGGCCCACAGATACGCAGTATTTT
j_call: TRBJ2-3
v_call: TRBV4-3
d_call: -
clone_size: -

cdr3_aa: CASSLAGQAGGYTF
cdr3_nt: TGTGCCAGCAGCCTCGCCGGGCAGGCGGGCGGCTACACCTTC
j_call: TRBJ1-2
v_call: TRBV7-8
d_call: -
clone_size: -

cdr3_aa: CASSQDLNSYEQYF
cdr3_nt: TGTGCCAGCAGCCAAGATTTGAACAGCTACGAGCAGTACTTC
j_call: TRBJ2-7
v_call: TRBV3-1/TRBV3-2
d_call: -
clone_size: -

cdr3_aa: CASSQVISRHSYNSPLHF
cdr3_nt: TGCGCCAGCAGCCAAGTGATATCTAGGCACTCCTATAATTCACCCCTCCACTTT
j_call: TRBJ1-6
v_call: TRBV4-1
d_call: -
clone_size: -

cdr3_aa: CATSDLLSPRQGYNSPLHF
cdr3_nt: TGTGCCACCAGTGATTTGCTTTCGCCAAGGCAGGGATATAATTCACCCCTCCACTTT
j_call: TRBJ1-6
v_call: TRBV24-1
d_call: -
clone_size: -

cdr3_aa: CASGGGHSRDYGYTF
cdr3_nt: TGTGCCAGCGGAGGGGGCCACTCGAGGGACTATGGCTACACCTTC
j_call: TRBJ1-2
v_call: TRBV19
d_call: TRBD1
clone_size: -

cdr3_aa: CASSPTTETGELFF
cdr3_nt: TGCGCCAGCAGTCCCACCACAGAAACCGGGGAGCTGTTTTTT
j_call: TRBJ2-2
v_call: TRBV5-1
d_call: -
clone_size: -

cdr3_aa: CASSPRTGASGNTIYF
cdr3_nt: TGTGCCAGCAGCCCCCGGACAGGGGCCTCTGGAAACACCATATATTTT
j_call: TRBJ1-3
v_call: TRBV7-2
d_call: TRBD1
clone_size: -

cdr3_aa: CASSLGTSNSGNTIYF
cdr3_nt: TGTGCCAGCAGTTTGGGGACATCGAATTCTGGAAACACCATATATTTT
j_call: TRBJ1-3
v_call: TRBV6-2/TRBV6-3
d_call: -
clone_size: -

cdr3_aa: CASSQGLGVGELFF
cdr3_nt: TGTGCCAGCAGCCAAGGACTAGGAGTCGGGGAGCTGTTTTTT
j_call: TRBJ2-2
v_call: TRBV3-1/TRBV3-2
d_call: -
clone_size: -

cdr3_aa: CASSTLPRDTPNYGYTF
cdr3_nt: TGTGCCAGCAGTACCTTGCCTCGGGACACTCCTAACTATGGCTACACCTTC
j_call: TRBJ1-2
v_call: TRBV28
d_call: -
clone_size: -

cdr3_aa: CASSPGGRSYEQYF
cdr3_nt: TGTGCCAGCTCGCCCGGGGGGCGCTCCTACGAGCAGTACTTC
j_call: TRBJ2-7
v_call: TRBV18
d_call: -
clone_size: -

cdr3_aa: CASSTKEDRSSGNTIYF
cdr3_nt: TGTGCCAGCAGCACGAAGGAGGACCGAAGCTCTGGAAACACCATATATTTT
j_call: TRBJ1-3
v_call: TRBV21-1
d_call: -
clone_size: -

cdr3_aa: CASSQGVFPGELFF
cdr3_nt: TGTGCCAGCAGCCAAGGAGTTTTCCCCGGGGAGCTGTTTTTT
j_call: TRBJ2-2
v_call: TRBV3-1/TRBV3-2
d_call: -
clone_size: once

cdr3_aa: CASSQDPQGYEQYF
cdr3_nt: TGTGCCAGCAGCCAAGATCCACAGGGTTACGAGCAGTACTTC
j_call: TRBJ2-7
v_call: TRBV4-2
d_call: -
clone_size: -

cdr3_aa: CASEGLSSDTQYF
cdr3_nt: TGTGCCAGCGAGGGACTATCCTCAGATACGCAGTATTTT
j_call: TRBJ2-3
v_call: TRBV5-4
d_call: TRBD2
clone_size: -

cdr3_aa: CASSIRQGGYTF
cdr3_nt: TGTGCCAGTAGTATAAGGCAGGGTGGCTACACCTTC
j_call: TRBJ1-2
v_call: TRBV19
d_call: -
clone_size: -

cdr3_aa: CASSADLNTGELFF
cdr3_nt: TGTGCCAGCAGCGCGGACTTGAACACCGGGGAGCTGTTTTTT
j_call: TRBJ2-2
v_call: TRBV9
d_call: -
clone_size: -

cdr3_aa: CATSDLLLWTSGVSSYNEQFF
cdr3_nt: TGTGCCACCAGTGATTTGCTGCTTTGGACTAGCGGGGTTAGCTCCTACAATGAGCAGTTCTTC
j_call: TRBJ2-1
v_call: TRBV24-1
d_call: TRBD2
clone_size: -

cdr3_aa: CAWSQLENGNTIYF
cdr3_nt: TGTGCCTGGAGTCAACTCGAAAATGGAAACACCATATATTTT
j_call: TRBJ1-3
v_call: TRBV30
d_call: -
clone_size: -

cdr3_aa: CASSPDSPLHF
cdr3_nt: TGTGCCAGCAGCCCCGATTCACCCCTCCACTTT
j_call: TRBJ1-6
v_call: TRBV28
d_call: -
clone_size: -

cdr3_aa: CASGATGSYEQYF
cdr3_nt: TGTGCCAGTGGGGCGACCGGCTCCTACGAGCAGTACTTC
j_call: TRBJ2-7
v_call: TRBV2
d_call: -
clone_size: -

cdr3_aa: CAWKEDRESYEQYF
cdr3_nt: TGTGCCTGGAAAGAGGACAGGGAGTCCTACGAGCAGTACTTC
j_call: TRBJ2-7
v_call: TRBV30
d_call: TRBD1
clone_size: -

cdr3_aa: CASSFPGTGAYEQYF
cdr3_nt: TGTGCCAGCAGCTTTCCCGGGACAGGGGCCTACGAGCAGTACTTC
j_call: TRBJ2-7
v_call: TRBV11-2
d_call: TRBD1
clone_size: once

cdr3_aa: CATSSVTGLAGGNTGELFF
cdr3_nt: TGTGCCACCAGCAGCGTCACCGGGCTAGCGGGGGGGAACACCGGGGAGCTGTTTTTT
j_call: TRBJ2-2
v_call: TRBV15
d_call: TRBD2
clone_size: -

cdr3_aa: CAISPGVSTNEKLFF
cdr3_nt: TGTGCCATTTCACCCGGGGTTTCAACTAATGAAAAACTGTTTTTT
j_call: TRBJ1-4
v_call: TRBV19
d_call: -
clone_size: -

cdr3_aa: CASSLSGGVTWTQYF
cdr3_nt: TGCGCCAGCAGCCTGAGCGGGGGGGTGACTTGGACCCAGTACTTC
j_call: TRBJ2-5
v_call: TRBV5-1
d_call: TRBD2
clone_size: -

cdr3_aa: CASSFRLSYNEQFF
cdr3_nt: TGCGCCAGCAGCTTCCGCCTATCCTACAATGAGCAGTTCTTC
j_call: TRBJ2-1
v_call: TRBV5-1
d_call: -
clone_size: -

cdr3_aa: CASSQDWAPSYTF
cdr3_nt: TGTGCCAGCAGCCAAGACTGGGCCCCCAGCTACACCTTC
j_call: TRBJ1-2
v_call: TRBV3-1/TRBV3-2
d_call: -
clone_size: -

cdr3_aa: CASSLETRGAYGYTF
cdr3_nt: TGTGCCAGCAGCTTAGAAACGCGGGGGGCCTATGGCTACACCTTC
j_call: TRBJ1-2
v_call: TRBV7-2
d_call: -
clone_size: once

cdr3_aa: CASSLEGGPNYGYTF
cdr3_nt: TGCGCCAGCAGCTTGGAGGGGGGGCCCAACTATGGCTACACCTTC
j_call: TRBJ1-2
v_call: TRBV5-1
d_call: -
clone_size: -